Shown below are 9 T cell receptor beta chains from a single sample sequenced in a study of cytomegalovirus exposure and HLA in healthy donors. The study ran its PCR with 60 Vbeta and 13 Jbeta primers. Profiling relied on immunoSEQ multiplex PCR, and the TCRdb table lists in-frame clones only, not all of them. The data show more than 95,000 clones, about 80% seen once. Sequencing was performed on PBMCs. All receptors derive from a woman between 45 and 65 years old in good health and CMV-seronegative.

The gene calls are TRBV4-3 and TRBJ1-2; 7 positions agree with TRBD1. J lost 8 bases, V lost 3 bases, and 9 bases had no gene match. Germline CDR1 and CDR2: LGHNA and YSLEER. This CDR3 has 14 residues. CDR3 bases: TGCGCCAGCAGCCAGGCACAGGGGACGGGAGGCTACACCTTC. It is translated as CASSQAQGTGGYTF.

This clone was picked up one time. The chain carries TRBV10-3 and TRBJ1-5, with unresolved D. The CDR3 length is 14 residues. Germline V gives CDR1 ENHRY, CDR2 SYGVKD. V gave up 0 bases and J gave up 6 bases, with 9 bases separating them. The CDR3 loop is CAISESEGFQPQHF. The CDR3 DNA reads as TGTGCCATCAGTGAGTCTGAGGGATTTCAGCCCCAGCATTTT.

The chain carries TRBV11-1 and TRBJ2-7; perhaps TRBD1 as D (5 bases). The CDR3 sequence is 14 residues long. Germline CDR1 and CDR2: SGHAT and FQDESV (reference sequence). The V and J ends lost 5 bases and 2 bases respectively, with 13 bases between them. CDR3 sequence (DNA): TGTGCCAGCAGCACCTGGACAAGTACCTACGAGCAGTACTTC. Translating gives CASSTWTSTYEQYF.

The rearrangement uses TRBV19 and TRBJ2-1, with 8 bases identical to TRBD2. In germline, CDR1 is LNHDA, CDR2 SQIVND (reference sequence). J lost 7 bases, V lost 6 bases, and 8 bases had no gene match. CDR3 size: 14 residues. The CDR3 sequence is CASRPGTSYNEQFF. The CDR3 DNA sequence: TGTGCCAGTAGACCCGGGACTAGTTATAATGAGCAGTTCTTC.

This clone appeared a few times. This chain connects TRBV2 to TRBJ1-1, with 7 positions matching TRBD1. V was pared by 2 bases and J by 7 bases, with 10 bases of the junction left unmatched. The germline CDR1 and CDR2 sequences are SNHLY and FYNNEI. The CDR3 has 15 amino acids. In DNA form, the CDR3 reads TGTGCCAGCAGTGAATCAGGACAGGAGAGACTTGAAGCTTTCTTT. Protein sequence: CASSESGQERLEAFF. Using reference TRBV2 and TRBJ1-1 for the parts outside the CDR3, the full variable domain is EPEVTQTPSHQVTQMGQEVILRCVPISNHLYFYWYRQILGQKVEFLVSFYNNEISEKSEIFDDQFSVERPDGSNFTLKIRSTKLEDSAMYFCASSESGQERLEAFFGQGTRLTVV.

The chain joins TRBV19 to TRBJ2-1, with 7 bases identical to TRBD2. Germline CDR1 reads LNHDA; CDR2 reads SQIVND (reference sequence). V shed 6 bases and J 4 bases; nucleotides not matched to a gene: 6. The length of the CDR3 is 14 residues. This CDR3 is CASRAGAGYNEQFF. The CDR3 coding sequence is TGTGCCAGTAGGGCGGGAGCGGGATACAATGAGCAGTTCTTC.

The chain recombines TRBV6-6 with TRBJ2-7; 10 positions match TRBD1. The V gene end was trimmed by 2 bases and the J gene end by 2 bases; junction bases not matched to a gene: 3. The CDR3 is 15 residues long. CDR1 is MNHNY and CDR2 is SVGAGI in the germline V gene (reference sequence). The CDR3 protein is CASSYGQGGAYEQYF. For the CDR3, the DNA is TGTGCCAGCAGTTACGGACAGGGGGGGGCCTACGAGCAGTACTTC.

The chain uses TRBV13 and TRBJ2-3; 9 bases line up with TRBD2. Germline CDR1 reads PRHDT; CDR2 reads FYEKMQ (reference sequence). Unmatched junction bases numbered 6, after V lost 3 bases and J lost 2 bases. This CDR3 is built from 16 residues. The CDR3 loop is CASSLNAGGYTDTQYF. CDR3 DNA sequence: TGTGCCAGCAGCTTGAATGCGGGAGGGTACACAGATACGCAGTATTTT.

This CDR3 is CASGQDSLYGYTF. The CDR3 DNA reads TGTGCTAGTGGTCAAGACAGTCTCTACGGCTACACCTTC. The chain uses TRBV12-5 and TRBJ1-2, with a weak D call TRBD1 (5 bases). Trimming took off 5 bases at V and 8 bases at J, with 15 bases between the two ends. There are 13 residues in the CDR3. In germline, CDR1 is LGHNT, CDR2 FRNRAP.